These 11 T cell receptor beta chains were all obtained from the same sample, sequenced in a study of T-cell memory formation after mild COVID-19. TCRdb reanalysed the 5' RACE reads using MiXCR and keeps one entry per CDR3 protein. Altogether 400,000 to 500,000 distinct CDR3 sequences are present, about 24% being singletons, with the ten largest covering roughly 9.7%. The sample was PBMCs or a T cell subset sorted from them (not recorded which). These receptors were collected from an adult woman who had mild COVID-19 (a few samples of this study predate the infection). Cell type and time point are not known.

A few counts support this clonotype. The chain has TRBV10-3 and TRBJ2-1; TRBD2 agrees at 7 bases. The CDR3 runs 15 residues. V shed 5 bases, J shed 3 bases, and the junction held 7 bases outside the gene matches. Germline CDR1 reads ENHRY; CDR2 reads SYGVKD. Here the CDR3 DNA reads TGTGCCATCAGTAGAGCGGGATCTAACTACAATGAGCAGTTCTTC. Protein product: CAISRAGSNYNEQFF.

The table lists this clonotype with a few counts. The chain is built from TRBV4-2 and TRBJ1-1; D is perhaps TRBD1 (5 bases). The CDR3 runs to 14 residues. In germline, CDR1 is LGHNA, CDR2 YNFKEQ. Trimming removed 0 bases from V and 10 bases from J, with 15 bases in between. Written as DNA, the CDR3 is TGTGCCAGCAGCCAAGATCGGACGGGGGTACTAGCTTTCTTT. It yields the protein CASSQDRTGVLAFF.

The V gene is TRBV6-6, the J gene TRBJ1-1; D gene uncertain. The CDR3 is 16 residues long. Germline lookup yields CDR1 MNHNY and CDR2 SVGAGI (reference sequence). V lost 2 bases and J 1 base, leaving 14 bases between the germline ends. The CDR3 coding sequence is TGTGCCAGCAGTTACAAGGGAGGGAGTAAGAACACTGAAGCTTTCTTT. Its translation is CASSYKGGSKNTEAFF.

This clonotype came up a few times. This chain joins TRBV5-6 and TRBJ1-6; TRBD1 is a possible D gene (5 bases). Germline V gene sequence: CDR1 SGHDT, CDR2 YYEEEE. This CDR3 comprises 16 residues. The ends were cut back, 5 bases at V and 7 bases at J, with 19 bases in the middle. CDR3 protein: CASSFTGAGGNSPLHF. Here the CDR3 DNA reads TGTGCCAGCAGTTTCACGGGTGCCGGGGGGAATTCACCCCTCCACTTT.

V gene TRBV20-1 combines with J gene TRBJ2-1; either TRBD1 or TRBD2 may fit D (6 bases each). CDR1 and CDR2 (germline): DFQATT, SNEGSKA (reference sequence). Between the trimmed V and J ends, which lost 1 base and 0 bases, there was a span of 28 bases. CDR3 length: 21 amino acids. In DNA form, the CDR3 reads TGCAGTGCTAGAGTGGGGGGCTCGGGGGCTAGCTCTCTAAGCTCCTACAATGAGCAGTTCTTC. It yields the protein CSARVGGSGASSLSSYNEQFF.

The chain links TRBV7-6 to TRBJ2-7, with D tentatively TRBD2 (5 bases). The CDR3 is made up of 14 amino acids. Per germline, CDR1 SGHVS and CDR2 FNYEAQ. V shed 0 bases and J shed 4 bases, with 10 bases lying between them. The CDR3 protein is CASSLAGAYYEQYF. CDR3 DNA sequence: TGTGCCAGCAGCTTAGCGGGAGCCTATTACGAGCAGTACTTC.

This clonotype was seen just once. The rearrangement links TRBV12-3 or TRBV12-4 to TRBJ2-3; D may match TRBD1 or TRBD2 (5 bases each). Trimming cost V 10 bases and J 6 bases, with 23 bases left between them. The CDR3 is made up of 15 amino acids. The chain's CDR3 is CATSRGQRIPDTQYF. DNA of the CDR3: TGTGCCACCTCGAGGGGCCAACGAATACCCGATACGCAGTATTTT.

This clonotype turned up a few times. The genes are TRBV6-2 or TRBV6-3 and TRBJ2-7; D is unresolved. Germline V lookup: CDR1 MNHEY, CDR2 SVGEGT. The CDR3 is 12 residues long. Trimming pared 4 bases from V and 4 bases from J, leaving 8 bases between. The CDR3 loop reads CASSFRLYEQYF. CDR3 bases: TGTGCCAGCAGTTTCCGGTTATACGAGCAGTACTTC.

This sequence joins TRBV5-1 and TRBJ1-2; D possibly corresponds to TRBD1 (6 bases). Germline V lookup: CDR1 SGHRS, CDR2 YFSETQ. The CDR3 runs 17 residues. Trimming stripped 4 bases from V and 0 bases from J, with 19 bases between. CDR3 DNA sequence: TGCGCCAGCAGCCCGGAAAACGGACAGCCCGCTAACTATGGCTACACCTTC. This codes for CASSPENGQPANYGYTF.

This clonotype was counted a few times. The chain has TRBV5-1 and TRBJ2-3; 13 positions match TRBD2. Germline lookup yields CDR1 SGHRS and CDR2 YFSETQ. With 4 bases clipped from V and 4 bases from J, the junction kept 6 bases outside the gene matches. The CDR3 has 16 residues. CDR3 nucleotide sequence: TGCGCCAGCAGCAGAGGACTAGCGGGAGAAGCAGATACGCAGTATTTT. This translates into CASSRGLAGEADTQYF.

This chain links TRBV3-1 with TRBJ2-1, with 8 bases fitting TRBD2. This CDR3 region has 16 residues. The V segment lost 3 bases and the J segment 10 bases; nucleotides outside the gene matches: 14. Germline CDR1 LGHDT, CDR2 YNNKEL (reference sequence). CDR3 coding DNA: TGTGCCAGCAGCCACCAAGCGGGAGTGTTCTCGCTCGAGCAGTTCTTC. Translating it yields CASSHQAGVFSLEQFF.